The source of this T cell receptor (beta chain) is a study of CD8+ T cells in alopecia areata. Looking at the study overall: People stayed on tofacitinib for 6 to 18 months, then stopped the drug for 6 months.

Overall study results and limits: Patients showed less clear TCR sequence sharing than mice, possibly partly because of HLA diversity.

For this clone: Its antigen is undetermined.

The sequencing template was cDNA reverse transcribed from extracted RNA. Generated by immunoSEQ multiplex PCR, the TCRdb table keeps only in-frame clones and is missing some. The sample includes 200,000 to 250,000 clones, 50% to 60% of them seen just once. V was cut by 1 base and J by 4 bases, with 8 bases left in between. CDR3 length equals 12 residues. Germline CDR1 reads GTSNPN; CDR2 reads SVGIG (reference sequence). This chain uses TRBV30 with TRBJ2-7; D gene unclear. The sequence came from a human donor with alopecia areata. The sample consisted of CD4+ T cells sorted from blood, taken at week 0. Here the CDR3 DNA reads TGTGCCTGGAGTGGATCAGGTTACGAGCAGTACTTC. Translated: CAWSGSGYEQYF. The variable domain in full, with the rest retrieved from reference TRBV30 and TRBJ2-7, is SQTIHQWPATLVQPVGSPLSLECTVEGTSNPNLYWYRQAAGRGLQLLFYSVGIGQISSEVPQNLSASRPQDRQFILSSKKLLLSDSGFYLCAWSGSGYEQYFGPGTRLTVT.